Listed below are T cell receptor beta chains from one sample, sequenced in a study of blood T cell repertoires in COVID-19. Assay used: immunoSEQ multiplex PCR; TCRdb lists only in-frame clones, some missing. The data show about 170,000 clones, about four fifths seen once. The source material was peripheral blood. These receptors all stem from a man between 40 and 49 years old who had recovered from COVID-19. The CDR3 runs from the conserved cysteine through the conserved F or W. The D gene is left open where the match is weak. Part of the rows lack a size; the others show once, few, many or a class for expanded clones.

abundance | j_gene | d_gene | v_gene | CDR3aa | CDR3nt
- | TRBJ2-2 | TRBD2 | TRBV28 | CASSLVLAGGGNTGELFF | TGTGCCAGCAGTTTAGTGCTAGCGGGAGGTGGGAACACCGGGGAGCTGTTTTTT
- | TRBJ2-1 | - | TRBV5-5 | CASSSSSGTPYNEQFF | TGTGCCAGCAGCTCGAGCTCGGGGACTCCTTACAATGAGCAGTTCTTC
- | TRBJ1-1 | - | TRBV27 | CASSYRGNTEAFF | TGTGCCAGCAGTTATAGGGGAAACACTGAAGCTTTCTTT
- | TRBJ2-2 | TRBD2 | TRBV27 | CATRPRLAGGGIAPGELFF | TGTGCCACCAGACCGAGACTAGCGGGAGGGGGCATTGCTCCCGGGGAGCTGTTTTTT
- | TRBJ2-4 | - | TRBV4-2 | CASSQDGSQNIQYF | TGTGCCAGCAGCCAAGATGGGAGCCAAAACATTCAGTACTTC
- | TRBJ2-3 | - | TRBV10-3 | CAILGEDTQYF | TGTGCCATCTTAGGGGAAGATACGCAGTATTTT
few | TRBJ1-2 | - | TRBV11-3 | CASSHSADIAF | TGTGCCAGCAGCCACTCCGCCGATATCGCCTTC
- | TRBJ1-5 | - | TRBV24-1 | CATSAPLQPQHF | TGTGCCACCAGTGCCCCCCTTCAGCCCCAGCATTTT
- | TRBJ2-7 | - | TRBV11-3 | CASSPGSSYEQYF | TGTGCCAGCAGCCCAGGAAGCTCCTACGAGCAGTACTTC
- | TRBJ1-1 | - | TRBV7-9 | CASSPSVVVGEAFF | TGTGCCAGCAGCCCTAGCGTTGTCGTCGGTGAAGCTTTCTTT
- | TRBJ2-2 | - | TRBV6-5 | CASSRTRNTGELFF | TGTGCCAGCAGCAGAACACGGAACACCGGGGAGCTGTTTTTT
- | TRBJ1-4 | - | TRBV19 | CASSSQVSNEKLFF | TGTGCCAGTAGTTCACAGGTCTCTAATGAAAAACTGTTTTTT
- | TRBJ2-5 | TRBD1 | TRBV3-1/TRBV3-2 | CASSLDRDRYQETQYF | TGTGCCAGCAGCCTCGACCGGGACAGGTACCAAGAGACCCAGTACTTC
once | TRBJ1-1 | - | TRBV4-2 | CASSLGGENTEAFF | TGTGCCAGCAGCCTGGGGGGGGAGAACACTGAAGCTTTCTTT
- | TRBJ2-2 | - | TRBV7-9 | CASSPSRNTGELFF | TGTGCCAGCAGCCCTTCTAGGAACACCGGGGAGCTGTTTTTT
- | TRBJ2-1 | - | TRBV2 | CASRRDSTYNEQFF | TGTGCCAGCAGACGGGATTCAACCTACAATGAGCAGTTCTTC
- | TRBJ2-7 | TRBD2 | TRBV5-1 | CASAQTSGITYEQYF | TGCGCCAGCGCGCAGACTAGCGGGATAACCTACGAGCAGTACTTC
few | TRBJ2-7 | TRBD2 | TRBV7-3 | CASSSTSVGEQYF | TGTGCCAGCAGCTCGACTAGCGTCGGGGAGCAGTACTTC
- | TRBJ2-7 | TRBD2 | TRBV7-9 | CASRGTSAEQYF | TGTGCCAGCCGAGGGACTAGCGCCGAGCAGTACTTC
once | TRBJ1-2 | - | TRBV19 | CASSIRAGNYGYTF | TGTGCCAGTAGTATCCGTGCCGGGAACTATGGCTACACCTTC
- | TRBJ1-2 | - | TRBV5-8 | CASSFPGEKDGYTF | TGTGCCAGCAGCTTCCCAGGGGAGAAGGATGGCTACACCTTC
- | TRBJ1-5 | - | TRBV5-1 | CASSLLGGDQPQHF | TGCGCCAGCAGCCTCCTGGGCGGGGATCAGCCCCAGCATTTT
- | TRBJ1-1 | - | TRBV29-1 | CSVGYGGLQTVEAFF | TGCAGCGTTGGTTATGGCGGGCTCCAAACTGTGGAAGCTTTCTTT
many | TRBJ2-7 | TRBD2 | TRBV19 | CASSTWTSGSYEQYF | TGTGCCAGTAGTACATGGACTAGCGGGAGTTACGAGCAGTACTTC
- | TRBJ1-1 | TRBD1 | TRBV29-1 | CSVESGTGRTEAFF | TGCAGCGTTGAGTCTGGGACAGGGAGAACTGAAGCTTTCTTT
- | TRBJ2-7 | - | TRBV21-1 | CASSRQGTWTSGRSYEQYF | TGTGCCAGCAGTAGGCAGGGCACATGGACTAGCGGGCGCTCCTACGAGCAGTACTTC
- | TRBJ2-7 | TRBD1 | TRBV7-6 | CASSQLDREYEQYF | TGTGCCAGCAGCCAATTGGACAGGGAATACGAGCAGTACTTC
- | TRBJ2-7 | TRBD1 | TRBV10-3 | CAVTGGPYEQYF | TGTGCCGTGACAGGGGGTCCCTACGAGCAGTACTTC
- | TRBJ1-2 | - | TRBV28 | CASRSQGDYGYTF | TGTGCCAGCAGGTCACAGGGTGACTATGGCTACACCTTC
- | TRBJ2-2 | TRBD2 | TRBV9 | CASSVVGGSDGGELFF | TGTGCCAGCAGCGTAGTGGGCGGGAGTGATGGCGGGGAGCTGTTTTTT
- | TRBJ1-1 | - | TRBV4-2 | CASSQDHSGVTEAFF | TGTGCCAGCAGCCAAGATCATTCGGGTGTCACTGAAGCTTTCTTT
few | TRBJ2-7 | - | TRBV7-9 | CASSLAQNPWEQYF | TGTGCCAGCAGCTTAGCACAGAACCCCTGGGAGCAGTACTTC
- | TRBJ2-7 | TRBD2 | TRBV30 | CAWSTTSGTAQYF | TGTGCCTGGAGTACAACTAGCGGGACCGCGCAGTACTTC
- | TRBJ1-2 | TRBD1 | TRBV9 | CASSVAGTEISYGYTF | TGTGCCAGCAGCGTAGCTGGGACAGAGATAAGCTATGGCTACACCTTC
few | TRBJ2-7 | - | TRBV24-1 | CATSDWAGNEQYF | TGTGCCACCAGTGATTGGGCAGGTAACGAGCAGTACTTC
once | TRBJ2-2 | - | TRBV4-1 | CASSQFPVLNTGELFF | TGCGCCAGCAGCCAATTCCCCGTCCTGAACACCGGGGAGCTGTTTTTT
- | TRBJ2-7 | TRBD2 | TRBV4-3 | CASSQAAGEAYEQYF | TGCGCCAGCAGCCAAGCGGCGGGAGAGGCCTACGAGCAGTACTTC
- | TRBJ1-4 | TRBD1 | TRBV7-3 | CASTSQGSGEKLFF | TGTGCCAGCACCTCACAGGGGTCTGGTGAAAAACTGTTTTTT
- | TRBJ2-2 | TRBD1 | TRBV24-1 | CAPQGEEANTGELFF | TGTGCCCCACAGGGGGAGGAGGCGAACACCGGGGAGCTGTTTTTT
- | TRBJ1-5 | - | TRBV19 | CASSDRQVNQPQHF | TGTGCCAGTAGTGACCGACAAGTCAATCAGCCCCAGCATTTT
- | TRBJ2-1 | - | TRBV6-2/TRBV6-3 | CASSYGTGNEQFF | TGTGCCAGCAGTTACGGTACAGGGAACGAGCAGTTCTTC
- | TRBJ1-1 | TRBD1 | TRBV18 | CASSPPQGAMNTEAFF | TGTGCCAGCTCACCACCTCAGGGGGCCATGAACACTGAAGCTTTCTTT
- | TRBJ1-1 | - | TRBV11-2 | CASSPRAGANTEAFF | TGTGCCAGCAGCCCCAGGGCAGGGGCGAACACTGAAGCTTTCTTT
- | TRBJ2-1 | - | TRBV7-9 | CASSLGGSTYNEQFF | TGTGCCAGCAGCTTAGGCGGGTCCACTTACAATGAGCAGTTCTTC
- | TRBJ1-1 | - | TRBV11-3 | CASSLGGHGYTEAFF | TGTGCCAGCAGCTTGGGAGGTCACGGGTACACTGAAGCTTTCTTT
few | TRBJ2-7 | - | TRBV7-2 | CASSFFVSAYEQYF | TGTGCCAGCAGCTTCTTCGTTTCGGCCTACGAGCAGTACTTC
- | TRBJ1-4 | - | TRBV10-3 | CAIAPSPADEKLFF | TGTGCCATCGCACCATCCCCTGCGGATGAAAAACTGTTTTTT
few | TRBJ2-5 | - | TRBV3-1/TRBV3-2 | CASSEGEETQYF | TGTGCCAGCAGCGAGGGGGAGGAGACCCAGTACTTC
- | TRBJ1-5 | TRBD1 | TRBV3-1/TRBV3-2 | CASSQAFGSVRDSSNQPQHF | TGTGCCAGCAGCCAAGCGTTCGGATCCGTCCGGGACAGTAGCAATCAGCCCCAGCATTTT
- | TRBJ2-7 | TRBD1 | TRBV6-5 | CASSYSGTGGYEQYF | TGTGCCAGCAGTTATTCCGGGACAGGGGGTTACGAGCAGTACTTC
- | TRBJ1-3 | - | TRBV7-8 | CASSLSAVSGNTIYF | TGTGCCAGCAGCTTGAGCGCGGTCTCTGGAAACACCATATATTTT
- | TRBJ2-5 | TRBD2 | TRBV24-1 | CATSESGTRRETQYF | TGTGCCACCAGTGAATCCGGGACTAGAAGAGAGACCCAGTACTTC
- | TRBJ1-4 | TRBD1 | TRBV28 | CASSQPGQEDEKLFF | TGTGCCAGCAGTCAGCCGGGACAGGAGGATGAAAAACTGTTTTTT
- | TRBJ2-1 | - | TRBV28 | CASSSPLGLYNEQFF | TGTGCCAGCAGTTCCCCCTTGGGCCTCTACAATGAGCAGTTCTTC
- | TRBJ1-4 | TRBD1 | TRBV7-9 | CASSELLQGAKLFF | TGTGCCAGCAGCGAACTATTACAGGGGGCAAAACTGTTTTTT
- | TRBJ2-3 | - | TRBV5-6 | CASSLRGTDTQYF | TGTGCCAGCAGCTTAAGGGGGACAGATACGCAGTATTTT
- | TRBJ2-1 | - | TRBV11-1 | CASSSVDSYNEQFF | TGTGCCAGCAGCTCCGTGGACAGCTACAATGAGCAGTTCTTC